The 32 T cell receptor beta chains reported below all come from one sample, sequenced in a study of spatial heterogeneity in lung cancer. Study-level results: Counts of expanded intratumoral alpha and beta TCRs tracked tumor mutation counts.

As for time point: sample taken at primary tumor resection. TCRdb re-derived calls from the 5' RACE reads in MiXCR, one entry per CDR3 protein. The repertoire includes 2,000 to 3,000 distinct CDR3 sequences, approximately 1.3% of them detected once, and over 9.5% sits in the top ten. Antigens for these TCRs are unknown. Sequenced here: lung tumor tissue, sampled at surgery. Receptors originate from a male donor with early-stage non-small cell lung cancer.

In its sample, this clonotype ranks as medium-sized. The rearrangement uses TRBV13 and TRBJ2-7, with D maybe TRBD1 (6 bases). The CDR3 extends over 13 amino acids. Germline V lookup: CDR1 PRHDT, CDR2 FYEKMQ (reference sequence). The V end lost 4 bases, the J end lost 6 bases, and 13 bases lay between the germline ends. The chain's CDR3 is CASSSIRGSEQYV. The CDR3 DNA is TGTGCCAGCAGCTCTATTAGGGGGTCCGAGCAGTACGTC.

This clonotype is categorized as medium-sized. The V and J genes are TRBV20-1 and TRBJ2-1; D is unclear. Germline values: CDR1 DFQATT, CDR2 SNEGSKA (reference sequence). This CDR3 comprises 15 residues. V was clipped by 1 base and J by 0 bases, with 10 bases between them. The CDR3 reads CSARGGRSSYNEQFF. As DNA, the CDR3 is TGCAGTGCTAGAGGTGGAAGGAGCTCCTACAATGAGCAGTTCTTC.

This clonotype is deemed medium-sized. This chain connects TRBV19 to TRBJ1-5, with unresolved D. This CDR3 has 14 residues. V was shortened by 3 bases and J by 4 bases, with 10 bases between the two germline ends. The V gene's germline CDR1 is LNHDA and CDR2 SQIVND (reference sequence). The CDR3 region is CASSISRMNQPQHF. The CDR3 DNA reads TGTGCCAGTAGTATTTCCAGGATGAATCAGCCCCAGCATTTT.

This clonotype is categorized as medium-sized (0.01 to 0.1%). The rearrangement joins TRBV5-4 to TRBJ1-2, with TRBD1 as a possible D gene (6 bases). Germline loops: CDR1 SGHNT, CDR2 YYREEE (reference sequence). The CDR3 spans 15 residues. V lost 4 bases and J 6 bases, leaving 19 bases between the germline ends. CDR3 sequence: CASSRGHGSYDGYTF. The CDR3, as DNA: TGTGCCAGCAGCCGGGGACACGGAAGCTATGATGGCTACACCTTC.

This clonotype was seen repeatedly, ten times or more. The chain carries TRBV6-5 and TRBJ2-7, with D hard to call. Germline V gene lookup returns CDR1 MNHEY and CDR2 SVGAGI. CDR3 size: 11 residues. Trimming removed 0 bases at V and 5 bases at J, with 2 bases between. CDR3 residues: CASSYSHEQYF. In DNA form, the CDR3 reads TGTGCCAGCAGTTACTCACACGAGCAGTACTTC.

This clonotype ranks as medium-sized. The genes are TRBV10-3 and TRBJ2-3; no definite D call. V was cut by 6 bases and J by 5 bases, with 6 bases left in between. CDR1 ENHRY and CDR2 SYGVKD come from the germline V gene. This CDR3 is 11 amino acids long. Written as DNA, the CDR3 is TGTGCCATCAGGGAAGTAGATACGCAGTATTTT. Its translation: CAIREVDTQYF.

This clonotype is termed medium-sized. The chain joins TRBV20-1 to TRBJ2-1; no firm D call. Germline loops: CDR1 DFQATT, CDR2 SNEGSKA (reference sequence). The CDR3 covers 17 residues. V shed 0 bases and J shed 5 bases, with 20 bases lying between them. The CDR3 DNA reads TGCAGTGCTAGAGACCAGATTTCTAGTTCTGGTCACAATGAGCAGTTCTTC. Translation: CSARDQISSSGHNEQFF.

This clonotype came up many times. This chain links TRBV15 with TRBJ2-1; 11 nucleotides match TRBD2. V lost 4 bases, J lost 2 bases, and 1 base stayed unmatched. The germline CDR1 and CDR2 sequences are LNHNV and YYDKDF (reference sequence). The CDR3 is made up of 15 amino acids. DNA of the CDR3: TGTGCCACCAGCAAGACTAGCGGGGCCTACAATGAGCAGTTCTTC. It specifies CATSKTSGAYNEQFF.

This clonotype is classed as large. This sequence joins TRBV20-1 and TRBJ2-2; D might be TRBD1 (6 bases). The CDR3 consists of 14 residues. From germline, CDR1 is DFQATT and CDR2 SNEGSKA (reference sequence). With 6 bases removed from V and 1 base from J, the gap between germline ends came to 12 bases. The DNA for the CDR3 is TGCAGTGCCAGGGAACAGGGGAACACCGGGGAGCTGTTTTTT. Amino acid sequence: CSAREQGNTGELFF.

Sample share makes this clonotype medium-sized. The chain joins TRBV20-1 to TRBJ1-4; D gene unclear. Germline lookup yields CDR1 DFQATT and CDR2 SNEGSKA (reference sequence). CDR3 length: 11 amino acids. V dropped 6 bases and J dropped 8 bases, with 10 bases sitting between them. The CDR3 nucleotides read TGCAGTGCCAAGGCGGGAGAAAAACTGTTTTTT. This sequence encodes CSAKAGEKLFF.

This clonotype is medium-sized in the sample. The V gene is TRBV20-1, the J gene TRBJ1-2, with no clear D. Looked up from germline, CDR1 is DFQATT and CDR2 is SNEGSKA (reference sequence). The CDR3 contains 14 residues. V was cut by 5 bases and J by 0 bases, with 13 bases left in between. CDR3 nucleotide sequence: TGCAGTGCTGGAGCGAGCCGCCCTAACTATGGCTACACCTTC. It specifies CSAGASRPNYGYTF.

Relative to its sample, this clonotype is medium-sized. The V call is TRBV11-2, the J call TRBJ2-1; D is possibly TRBD2 (6 bases). Trimming took 5 bases from V and 6 from J, leaving 20 bases between them. This CDR3 has 16 residues. The germline V gene encodes CDR1 SGHAT and CDR2 FQNNGV. The CDR3 coding sequence is TGTGCCAGCAGCCCCCTCATTTCGGGAGCGAGCAATGAGCAGTTCTTC. Translating gives CASSPLISGASNEQFF.

This clonotype is medium-sized by share. V and J are TRBV30 and TRBJ2-3; D gene ambiguous. Per germline, CDR1 GTSNPN and CDR2 SVGIG (reference sequence). The CDR3 totals 15 residues. Trimming stripped 2 bases from V and 0 bases from J, with 12 bases between. The CDR3 spells CAWSYLPPSTDTQYF. CDR3 bases: TGTGCCTGGAGTTACTTGCCCCCTAGCACAGATACGCAGTATTTT.

This clonotype counts as medium-sized (0.01 to 0.1%). The gene calls are TRBV5-1 and TRBJ2-1; 10 bases line up with TRBD2. The CDR3 extends over 15 amino acids. With 5 bases clipped from V and 5 bases from J, the junction kept 7 bases outside the gene matches. Germline V gives CDR1 SGHRS, CDR2 YFSETQ. The CDR3 region is CASSLSGTSDNEQFF. In DNA form, the CDR3 reads TGCGCCAGCAGTTTGTCCGGGACTAGCGACAATGAGCAGTTCTTC.

This clonotype ranks as medium-sized (0.01 to 0.1%). The chain has TRBV12-3 or TRBV12-4 and TRBJ2-5; TRBD1 might be the D (5 bases). CDR3 size: 12 residues. Trimming removed 5 bases at V and 7 bases at J, with 11 bases between. The CDR3 protein is CASSPQGGTQYF. CDR3 DNA: TGTGCCAGCAGTCCCCAGGGTGGGACCCAGTACTTC.

This chain uses TRBV7-9 with TRBJ1-4, with 7 bases identical to TRBD1. This CDR3 has 16 residues. Looked up from germline, CDR1 is SEHNR and CDR2 is FQNEAQ (reference sequence). V lost 4 bases and J lost 5; bases outside the gene matches: 10. The CDR3 bases are TGTGCCAGCAGCTCAGGACAGGTCTTAGCGAATGAAAAACTGTTTTTT. This sequence encodes CASSSGQVLANEKLFF.

This clonotype was seen many times. This chain uses TRBV29-1 with TRBJ2-1; D is unresolved. Germline V gene lookup returns CDR1 SQVTM and CDR2 ANQGSEA. This CDR3 is 14 amino acids long. V lost 3 bases, J lost 0 bases, and 9 bases lay in between. CDR3 sequence: CSVERVGSYNEQFF. The CDR3 coding sequence is TGCAGCGTTGAGAGAGTAGGCTCCTACAATGAGCAGTTCTTC.

This clonotype occurred many times. V is TRBV19 and J is TRBJ2-2; D is perhaps TRBD1 (5 bases). V lost 5 bases and J 7 bases, leaving 17 bases between the germline ends. The CDR3 length is 15 residues. CDR1 is LNHDA and CDR2 is SQIVND in the germline V gene (reference sequence). The CDR3 is CASSSTAQGIGELFF. The CDR3 DNA reads as TGTGCCAGTAGTTCAACCGCCCAGGGAATCGGGGAGCTGTTTTTT.

Sample share makes this clonotype large. This rearrangement joins TRBV6-1 to TRBJ2-2, with a possible D match to TRBD1 (5 bases). Trimming removed 3 bases at V and 7 bases at J, with 9 bases between. The CDR3 is made up of 13 amino acids. Germline V gene sequence: CDR1 MNHNS, CDR2 SASEGT. The CDR3: CASSEGQVGELFF. In DNA form, the CDR3 reads TGTGCCAGCAGTGAGGGGCAGGTCGGGGAGCTGTTTTTT.

This clonotype qualifies as medium-sized. Here the CDR3 reads CASFSGSPAFNEQFF. The CDR3 DNA reads as TGTGCCAGTTTTAGCGGGAGTCCCGCCTTCAATGAGCAGTTCTTC. This chain connects TRBV6-1 to TRBJ2-1; 9 bases are a match to TRBD2. V was pared by 9 bases and J by 6 bases, with 12 bases of the junction left unmatched. Germline-derived CDR1 and CDR2 are MNHNS and SASEGT. The CDR3 is 15 amino acids.

By sample fraction, this clonotype is medium-sized. The chain employs TRBV7-9 and TRBJ2-2; D not resolved. The CDR3 has 13 amino acids. The germline CDR1 and CDR2 sequences are SEHNR and FQNEAQ (reference sequence). V shed 2 bases and J shed 7 bases, with 8 bases lying between them. This CDR3 reads CASSLLAYGELFF. CDR3 DNA: TGTGCCAGCAGCTTACTCGCCTACGGGGAGCTGTTTTTT.

In its sample, this clonotype was seen many times. A clone one base away is much larger, so this may be a read error. J is TRBJ2-1 and V is TRBV19, with D hard to call. This CDR3 contains 13 residues. CDR1 and CDR2 (germline): LNHDA, SQIVND (reference sequence). V lost 6 bases to trimming and J lost 6 bases, with 12 bases between them. CDR3 loop: CASRGVLVNEQFF. The CDR3 DNA sequence: TGTGCCAGTAGAGGAGTGTTGGTCAATGAGCAGTTCTTC.

This clonotype was counted ten times or more. The chain recombines TRBV25-1 with TRBJ2-7; 9 positions agree with TRBD2. Per the germline V gene, CDR1 is MGHDK and CDR2 is SYGVNS. There are 14 residues in the CDR3. Trimming took 4 bases from V and 9 from J; bases not matched to a gene: 10. CDR3 residues: CASSVPGTSSRQYF. DNA of the CDR3: TGTGCCAGCAGTGTTCCTGGGACTAGCTCCCGGCAGTACTTC.

This clonotype was seen more than once but under ten times. The chain is built from TRBV30 and TRBJ1-1; a possible D gene is TRBD1 (5 bases). The V gene's germline CDR1 is GTSNPN and CDR2 SVGIG (reference sequence). CDR3 length equals 16 residues. V lost 0 bases, J lost 1 base, and 15 bases lay in between. The CDR3 nucleotides are TGTGCCTGGAGTGTGACGACGGGACGGGGGAACACTGAAGCTTTCTTT. Translating gives CAWSVTTGRGNTEAFF.

Within the sample, this clonotype is medium-sized. J is TRBJ1-5 and V is TRBV19, with 9 bases fitting TRBD1. Trimming at V came to 8 bases and at J to 0 bases, leaving 8 bases not matched to a gene. The CDR3 extends over 16 amino acids. In germline, CDR1 is LNHDA, CDR2 SQIVND (reference sequence). The CDR3 sequence: CASQRQGVISNQPQHF. CDR3 coding DNA: TGTGCCAGTCAGCGACAGGGGGTGATTAGCAATCAGCCCCAGCATTTT.

Relative to its sample, this clonotype is medium-sized. The V gene is TRBV7-9, the J gene TRBJ2-7; the D gene is possibly TRBD2 (7 bases). CDR1 and CDR2 from the germline V gene are SEHNR and FQNEAQ (reference sequence). The V end was cut by 6 bases, the J end by 9 bases, with 18 bases between. This CDR3 region has 13 residues. Here the CDR3 reads CASSHSGGQPQYV. CDR3 DNA sequence: TGTGCCAGCAGTCACTCCGGGGGGCAACCGCAGTACGTC.

This clonotype is medium-sized within its sample. V is TRBV6-6 and J is TRBJ1-1, with D possibly matching TRBD1 (5 bases). This CDR3 region has 15 residues. CDR1 is MNHNY and CDR2 is SVGAGI in the germline V gene (reference sequence). V was pared by 6 bases and J by 4 bases, with 18 bases between. The CDR3 spells CASSTVVGEATEAFF. The CDR3 bases are TGTGCCAGCAGCACCGTGGTGGGGGAGGCCACTGAAGCTTTCTTT.

In its sample, this clonotype ranks as medium-sized (0.01 to 0.1%). The CDR3 DNA reads TGTGCCAGCAGTGAAACCCTCAGCACAGATACGCAGTATTTT. Its translation is CASSETLSTDTQYF. The chain uses TRBV2 and TRBJ2-3, with no clear D. V lost 2 bases and J 0 bases, leaving 6 bases between the germline ends. The CDR3 runs to 14 residues. Germline-derived CDR1 and CDR2 are SNHLY and FYNNEI.

This clonotype is large by share. The chain uses TRBV7-8 and TRBJ2-7; 14 bases match TRBD2. The CDR3 is 19 amino acids. Trimming took 5 bases from V and 1 from J; bases not matched to a gene: 13. Per germline, CDR1 SGHVS and CDR2 FQNEAQ. The CDR3 DNA is TGTGCCAGCAGCCCAAGACTAGCGGGAGGGCCTGGGCGGTCCTACGAGCAGTACTTC. It codes for CASSPRLAGGPGRSYEQYF.

By frequency in the sample, this clonotype is medium-sized. This chain links TRBV19 with TRBJ2-1; unclear D gene. This CDR3 is built from 15 residues. V was clipped by 3 bases and J by 0 bases, with 9 bases between them. Germline assignment: CDR1 LNHDA and CDR2 SQIVND (reference sequence). The CDR3 region is CASSIARSSYNEQFF. The CDR3, as DNA: TGTGCCAGTAGTATTGCCAGAAGCTCCTACAATGAGCAGTTCTTC.

By share of the sample, this clonotype is medium-sized. This rearrangement joins TRBV7-8 to TRBJ2-2, with no clear D. From germline, CDR1 is SGHVS and CDR2 FQNEAQ. This CDR3 contains 15 residues. V lost 1 base, J lost 2 bases, and 8 bases lay in between. CDR3 residues: CASSLVAVNTGELFF. DNA for the CDR3: TGTGCCAGCAGCTTAGTGGCGGTTAACACCGGGGAGCTGTTTTTT.

This clonotype is medium-sized (0.01 to 0.1%) within its sample. This chain uses TRBV4-3 with TRBJ2-2; 12 bases line up with TRBD2. The V gene end was trimmed by 3 bases and the J gene end by 7 bases; junction bases not matched to a gene: 3. The CDR3 totals 15 residues. Germline CDR1 LGHNA, CDR2 YSLEER. The CDR3 bases are TGCGCCAGCAGCCAGTCTAGCGGGGGGGTCGGGGAGCTGTTTTTT. Translation gives CASSQSSGGVGELFF.